This T cell receptor beta chain was retrieved from a study of siplizumab effects on memory and regulatory T cells (dated by TCRdb to the late 2010s). Regarding the complete study: The study looked at the effect of siplizumab, an anti-CD2 antibody, on alloreactive T-cell subsets in allogeneic mixed lymphocyte reactions made from human PBMCs.

V is pruned by 3 bases and J by 2 bases, leaving 5 bases of the junction without a gene match. From its cysteine to its phenylalanine, the CDR3 spans 14 amino acids. The only DNA kept is the CDR3, 42 bases in frame from the first base. From the germline V gene, CDR1 is SQVTM and CDR2 is ANQGSEA. Points on this clone: No cognate antigen has been identified for it. There are no base qualities to consult, and no much larger clone falls within one base.

Library generation was performed with the immunoSEQ multiplex PCR assay. Each sample had some 96,000 TCR templates assayed by the deep sequencing platform. Genomic DNA extracted from sorted T cells was the material used for TCRbeta CDR3 sequencing. For the original study's pipeline: The R programming language was used for the clonal analysis of the TCRbeta CDR3 data. Alloreactive CD4+ and CD8+ clones were identified by comparing unstimulated samples to CFSE-low samples taken after the reaction. By matching sequences to the repertoires of sorted unstimulated Treg and non-Treg cells, each alloreactive CD4+ clone was assigned a regulatory or non-regulatory origin. TCRdb mirrors the immuneACCESS table, restricted to in-frame sequences. Some clones are absent from its copies; in checked studies, under half trace to an unresolved V gene, and the reason for the others is unknown. The DNA gave D and trimming, while V, J and clone size come from that table. The sample table records some 100,000 clones; under 95% of these occur just once. Of the sample, approximately 7.1% falls within the top ten clones.

Study-level results and caveats: Greater diversity appeared to be present in unstimulated naive T cells than in memory T cells, and a substantial contribution to the alloresponse seemed to be made by naive cells. About 80-96% of proliferating CD4+ or CD8+ clones could not be given a naive or memory phenotype. In reactions with siplizumab, an average of around 70% of mappable alloreactive CD4+ clones were Treg-derived, compared with 25% to 30% in control reactions. Sequences below about 10^-5 frequency were poorly captured, so only a minor fraction of alloreactive clones could be mapped to unstimulated subsets. Siplizumab significantly reduced the cumulative frequency of alloreactive sequences traceable to unstimulated CD4+ memory T cells. Whether proliferating Tregs from siplizumab cultures actually had suppressive function was not functionally confirmed.

TCRbeta CDR3 sequencing was performed on sorted unstimulated T cells and on proliferating T cells recovered from mixed lymphocyte reactions. Fresh whole blood from ten HLA-typed healthy donors served as the source for isolating PBMCs. The sequence came from a human donor in good health. The V and J genes are TRBV29-1 and TRBJ2-7, with 9 bases aligning to TRBD2. Sequenced material: CD8+ T cells sorted from blood. The nucleotide sequence reads as follows: TGCAGCGTTGAGCTAGCGGGGACTCCCTACGAGCAGTACTTC. The resulting protein is CSVELAGTPYEQYF.